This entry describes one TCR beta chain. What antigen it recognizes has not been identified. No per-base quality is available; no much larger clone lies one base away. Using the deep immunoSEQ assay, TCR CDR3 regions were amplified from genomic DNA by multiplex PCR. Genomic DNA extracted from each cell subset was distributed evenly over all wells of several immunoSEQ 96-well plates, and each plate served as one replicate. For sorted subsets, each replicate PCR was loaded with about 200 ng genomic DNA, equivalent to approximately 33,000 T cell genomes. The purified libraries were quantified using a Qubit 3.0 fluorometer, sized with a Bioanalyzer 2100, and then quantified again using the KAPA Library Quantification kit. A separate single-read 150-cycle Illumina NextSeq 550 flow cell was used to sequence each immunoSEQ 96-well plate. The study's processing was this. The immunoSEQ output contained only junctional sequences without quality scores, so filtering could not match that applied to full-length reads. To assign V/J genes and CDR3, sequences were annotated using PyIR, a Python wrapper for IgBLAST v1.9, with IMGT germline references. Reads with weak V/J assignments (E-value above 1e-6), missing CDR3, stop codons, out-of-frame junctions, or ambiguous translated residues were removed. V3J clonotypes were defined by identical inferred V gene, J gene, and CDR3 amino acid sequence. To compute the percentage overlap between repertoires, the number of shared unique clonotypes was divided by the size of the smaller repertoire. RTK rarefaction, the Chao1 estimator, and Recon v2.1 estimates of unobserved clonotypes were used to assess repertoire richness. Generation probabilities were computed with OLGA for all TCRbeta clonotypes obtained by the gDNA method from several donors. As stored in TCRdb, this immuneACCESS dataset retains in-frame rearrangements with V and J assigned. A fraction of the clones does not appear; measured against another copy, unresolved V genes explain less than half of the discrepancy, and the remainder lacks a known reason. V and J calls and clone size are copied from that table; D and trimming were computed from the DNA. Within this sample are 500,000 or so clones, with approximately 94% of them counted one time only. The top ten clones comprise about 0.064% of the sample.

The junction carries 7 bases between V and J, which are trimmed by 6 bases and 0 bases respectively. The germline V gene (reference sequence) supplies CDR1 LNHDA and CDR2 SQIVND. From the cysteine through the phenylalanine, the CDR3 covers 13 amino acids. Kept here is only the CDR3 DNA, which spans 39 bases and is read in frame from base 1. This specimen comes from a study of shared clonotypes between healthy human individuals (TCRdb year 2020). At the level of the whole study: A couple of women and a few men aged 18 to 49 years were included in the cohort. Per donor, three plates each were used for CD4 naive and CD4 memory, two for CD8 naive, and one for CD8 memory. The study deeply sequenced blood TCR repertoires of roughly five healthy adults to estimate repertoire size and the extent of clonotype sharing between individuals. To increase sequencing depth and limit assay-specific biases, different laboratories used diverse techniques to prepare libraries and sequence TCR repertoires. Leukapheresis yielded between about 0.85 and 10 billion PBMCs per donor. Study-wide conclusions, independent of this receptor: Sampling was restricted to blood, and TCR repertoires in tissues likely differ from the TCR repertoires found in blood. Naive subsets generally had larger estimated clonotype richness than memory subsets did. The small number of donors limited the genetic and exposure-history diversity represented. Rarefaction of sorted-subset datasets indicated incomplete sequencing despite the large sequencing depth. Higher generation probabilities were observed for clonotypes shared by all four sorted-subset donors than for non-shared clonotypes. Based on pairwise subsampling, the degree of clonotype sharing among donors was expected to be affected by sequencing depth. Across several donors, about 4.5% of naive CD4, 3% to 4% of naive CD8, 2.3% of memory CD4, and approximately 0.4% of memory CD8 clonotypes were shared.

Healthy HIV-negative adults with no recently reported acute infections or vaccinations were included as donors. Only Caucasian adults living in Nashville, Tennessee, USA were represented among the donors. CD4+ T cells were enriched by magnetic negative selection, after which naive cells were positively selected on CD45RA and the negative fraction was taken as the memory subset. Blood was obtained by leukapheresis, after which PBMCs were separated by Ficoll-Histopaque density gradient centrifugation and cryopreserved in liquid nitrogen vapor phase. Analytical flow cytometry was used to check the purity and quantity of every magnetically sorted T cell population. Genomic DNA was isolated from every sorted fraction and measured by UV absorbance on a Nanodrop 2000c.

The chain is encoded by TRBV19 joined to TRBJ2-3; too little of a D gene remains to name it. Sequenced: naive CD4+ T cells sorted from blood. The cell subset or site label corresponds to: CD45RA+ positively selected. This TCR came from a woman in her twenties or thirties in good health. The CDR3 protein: CASRTESTDTQYF. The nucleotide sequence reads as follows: TGTGCCAGTAGGACGGAGAGCACAGATACGCAGTATTTT.